The clone carrying this T cell receptor (beta chain) was seen once. Profiled with immunoSEQ multiplex PCR; TCRdb holds only in-frame clones, not every one. The table records about 110,000 clones, 75% to 85% of them present only once. The sample is drawn from a study of blood T cell repertoires in COVID-19. Study summary: Nucleic acid was either cDNA or gDNA, and it came from T cells, B-cell-depleted T cells, or PBMCs.

The V gene lost 11 bases and the J gene lost 7 bases, with 15 bases spanning the gap. The V gene's germline CDR1 is LNHDA and CDR2 SQIVND (reference sequence). This CDR3 region has 12 residues. This TCR derives from a woman in her seventies with acute or convalescent COVID-19. The chain joins TRBV19 to TRBJ1-3; no clear D. Input material: peripheral blood. The CDR3 region has the DNA TGTGCCTCCGGGTCTCAAACGAACACCATATATTTT. Translated: CASGSQTNTIYF.